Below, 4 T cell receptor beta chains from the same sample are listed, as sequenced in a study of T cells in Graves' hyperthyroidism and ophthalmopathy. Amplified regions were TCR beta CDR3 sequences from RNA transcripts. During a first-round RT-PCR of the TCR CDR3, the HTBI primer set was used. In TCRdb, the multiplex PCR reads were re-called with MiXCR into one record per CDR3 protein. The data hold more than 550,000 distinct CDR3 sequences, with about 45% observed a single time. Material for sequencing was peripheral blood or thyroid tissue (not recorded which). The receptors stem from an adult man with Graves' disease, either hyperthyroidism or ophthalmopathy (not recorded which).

In nucleotides, the CDR3 is TGTGCCAGCAGCTTAGCATTATCGGGAAGAACCGGGGAGCTGTTTTTT. It specifies CASSLALSGRTGELFF. The chain employs TRBV7-8 and TRBJ2-2, with a weak D call TRBD2 (5 bases). Germline values: CDR1 SGHVS, CDR2 FQNEAQ. The V gene lost 0 bases and the J gene lost 5 bases, with 13 bases spanning the gap. The CDR3 extends over 16 amino acids.

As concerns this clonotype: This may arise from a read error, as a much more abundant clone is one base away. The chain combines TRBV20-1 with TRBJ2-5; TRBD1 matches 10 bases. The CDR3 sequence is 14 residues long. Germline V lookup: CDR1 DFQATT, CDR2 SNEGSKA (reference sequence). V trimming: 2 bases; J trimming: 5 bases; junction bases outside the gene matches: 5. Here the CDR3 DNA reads TGCAGTGCTAGATCCGGACAGGGGGGGGAGACCCAGTACTTC. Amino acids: CSARSGQGGETQYF.

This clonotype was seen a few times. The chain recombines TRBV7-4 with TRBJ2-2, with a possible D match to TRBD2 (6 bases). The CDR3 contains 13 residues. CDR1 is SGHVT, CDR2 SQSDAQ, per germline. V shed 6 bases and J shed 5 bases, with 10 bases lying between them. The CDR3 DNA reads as TGTGCCAGCAGTAGCGGAATAACCGGGGAGCTGTTTTTT. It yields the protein CASSSGITGELFF.

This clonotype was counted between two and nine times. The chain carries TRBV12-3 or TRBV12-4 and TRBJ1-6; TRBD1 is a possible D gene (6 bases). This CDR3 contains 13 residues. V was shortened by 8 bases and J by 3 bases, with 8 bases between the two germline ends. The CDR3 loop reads CASRDNYNSPLHF. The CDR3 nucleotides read TGTGCCAGCCGGGACAACTATAATTCACCCCTCCACTTT.